This T cell receptor (beta chain) was found in a study of blood T cells in healthy people across ages. Study-wide results and limits: A roughly linear fall in TCR beta diversity per million T cells was seen with increasing age. Researchers report that TCR beta diversity correlated strongly with naive T cell percentage. Nothing was known about donor CMV status, and this possibly confounded expanded clonotype changes.

Sample-barcoded 5' priming and a J-beta primer mix drove a second PCR of about 6 to 12 cycles. The authors tagged each cDNA molecule using a template-switch adaptor with 12 random nucleotides. TCRdb re-called the 5' RACE reads through MiXCR, storing one row per CDR3 protein. The sample yields about 930,000 distinct CDR3 sequences, 25% to 35% seen once. This clonotype was observed at least ten times. No antigen is known for it. These same data were also listed under a study on T cells of mothers and their children.

Input material: blood. This TCR was recovered from a woman in her 40s in good health.

CDR3 nucleotide sequence: TGTGCCAGCAGCTCCCTAGCGGGGGGGCGAAATGAGCAGTTCTTC. As protein: CASSSLAGGRNEQFF. The chain links TRBV7-2 to TRBJ2-1, with 12 bases that match TRBD2. The CDR3 covers 15 residues. With V trimmed by 4 bases and J by 7 bases, 5 bases remained unmatched. Germline CDR1 reads SGHTA; CDR2 reads FQGNSA.